This TCR beta chain stems from a study of T cell clones after liver transplantation. Study findings and constraints: In 5 of 8 subjects, circulating graft-donor-reactive CD4 TCRbeta sequences fell significantly after transplant.

Trimming removed 0 bases from V and 7 bases from J, with 22 bases in between. The CDR3 contains 17 residues. Germline V gene sequence: CDR1 ENHRY, CDR2 SYGVKD. As concerns this clone: Its specificity is unknown.

Profiled with immunoSEQ multiplex PCR; TCRdb holds only in-frame clones, not every one. This sample yields about 120,000 clones, of which 90% are seen a single time; 0.65% to 0.95% belongs to the top ten. This clonotype was obtained from a human patient who received a liver transplant. Some T cells here may be from the graft donor. The starting material was CD4+ T cells from blood, obtained 12 months after liver transplant. This chain uses TRBV10-3 with TRBJ2-7, with D tentatively TRBD2 (6 bases). CDR3 nucleotides: TGTGCCATCAGTGAGTCGAGTATGGGACTGGCGACGGGGGAGCAGTACTTC. This gives the protein CAISESSMGLATGEQYF.